These 21 T cell receptor beta chains were all obtained from the same sample, sequenced in a study of radiotherapy plus CTLA-4 blockade in lung cancer. Assay: immunoSEQ multiplex PCR; the TCRdb copy retains only in-frame clones and omits some. The repertoire has fewer than 40,000 clones, more than 70% of them found once; the top ten carry about 22%. The input for sequencing was peripheral blood, taken from a patient treated with radiotherapy plus ipilimumab. Source of these receptors: a human donor with non-small cell lung cancer that progressed on radiotherapy plus ipilimumab.

The chain couples TRBV7-9 to TRBJ2-5, with 8 bases fitting TRBD1. With V trimmed by 5 bases and J by 6 bases, 11 bases remained unmatched. Germline assignment: CDR1 SEHNR and CDR2 FQNEAQ (reference sequence). The CDR3 covers 15 residues. CDR3 residues: CASSTFRGPRQTQYF. Written as DNA, the CDR3 is TGTGCCAGCAGCACTTTCAGGGGGCCTAGGCAGACCCAGTACTTC.

The chain joins TRBV21-1 to TRBJ2-5; TRBD1, the table's D call, lacks a check against the DNA. TRBV21-1 corresponds to a pseudogene. The CDR3 extends over 14 amino acids. The CDR3 sequence: CASSLKTVQETQYF. The CDR3 DNA reads TGTGCCAGCAGCCTCAAGACAGTGCAAGAGACCCAGTACTTC.

This clone occurred once. The V and J genes are TRBV19 and TRBJ1-1; TRBD1 matches at 11 bases. Germline lookup yields CDR1 LNHDA and CDR2 SQIVND (reference sequence). Germline trimming cut 8 bases from V and 4 bases from J; bases unmatched to any gene: 12. The CDR3 consists of 16 residues. CDR3 sequence: CASCNWDRGDVTEAFF. CDR3 coding DNA: TGTGCCAGTTGTAACTGGGACAGGGGGGACGTCACTGAAGCTTTCTTT.

This chain joins TRBV2 and TRBJ2-5; 7 nucleotides match TRBD2. The CDR3 extends over 13 amino acids. CDR1 SNHLY and CDR2 FYNNEI come from the germline V gene. The trim removed 7 bases at V and 5 bases at J, leaving 7 bases unmatched. DNA of the CDR3: TGTGCCAGCACATGGGGGGGTGGGGAGACCCAGTACTTC. Translating gives CASTWGGGETQYF.

This rearrangement joins TRBV4-1 to TRBJ1-5; 10 bases fit TRBD1. The CDR3 consists of 16 residues. Looked up from germline, CDR1 is MGHRA and CDR2 is YSYEKL. Trimming cost V 4 bases and J 7 bases; bases outside gene matches: 10. The CDR3 DNA follows: TGCGCCAGCAGCCGCGACATGACAGGGGGCGGACAGCCCCAGCATTTT. Amino acid sequence: CASSRDMTGGGQPQHF.

The genes are TRBV19 and TRBJ1-1; D not resolved. V lost 3 bases and J 2 bases, leaving 4 bases between the germline ends. This CDR3 is built from 12 residues. Germline CDR1 reads LNHDA; CDR2 reads SQIVND (reference sequence). CDR3: CASSILNTEAFF. In DNA, the CDR3 is TGTGCCAGTAGTATTTTAAACACTGAAGCTTTCTTT.

The CDR3 spells CASSFGTALNYGYTF. CDR3 sequence (DNA): TGTGCCAGTAGTTTCGGGACAGCACTTAACTATGGCTACACCTTC. The chain links TRBV19 to TRBJ1-2, with 7 bases matching TRBD1. The trim removed 5 bases at V and 1 base at J, leaving 7 bases unmatched. CDR1 and CDR2 (germline): LNHDA, SQIVND (reference sequence). The CDR3 contains 15 residues.

In this sample, this clone turned up once. The chain joins TRBV28 to TRBJ1-1; D might be TRBD1 (6 bases). CDR1 is MDHEN, CDR2 SYDVKM, per germline. Between the trimmed V and J ends, which lost 11 bases and 1 base, there was a span of 11 bases. This CDR3 is built from 12 residues. The CDR3, as DNA: TGTGCCGGGGGCGGGCGGAACACTGAAGCTTTCTTT. Amino acid sequence: CAGGGRNTEAFF.

The rearrangement uses TRBV20-1 and TRBJ1-1; possible D gene TRBD1, 5 bases. Between the trimmed V and J ends, which lost 6 bases and 8 bases, there was a span of 13 bases. Germline V gene lookup returns CDR1 DFQATT and CDR2 SNEGSKA (reference sequence). The CDR3 contains 11 residues. CDR3 sequence (DNA): TGCAGTGCCCGAGGACACTTAGAAGCTTTCTTT. Its translation is CSARGHLEAFF.

V usage is TRBV7-8 and J usage is TRBJ2-3; 8 nucleotides line up with TRBD2. Per the germline V gene, CDR1 is SGHVS and CDR2 is FQNEAQ. The CDR3 is made up of 16 amino acids. The trim removed 1 base at V and 1 base at J, leaving 4 bases unmatched. This CDR3 is CASSLGGGRRTDTQYF. The CDR3 DNA follows: TGTGCCAGCAGCTTAGGAGGCGGGAGGCGCACAGATACGCAGTATTTT.

V gene TRBV19 combines with J gene TRBJ2-7; no reliable D call. Germline V gene sequence: CDR1 LNHDA, CDR2 SQIVND (reference sequence). V was pared by 4 bases and J by 0 bases, with 13 bases between. This CDR3 has 15 amino acids. CDR3 sequence: CASSSPSSGSYEQYF. The CDR3 DNA reads as TGTGCCAGTAGTAGTCCGTCCTCGGGCTCCTACGAGCAGTACTTC.

The CDR3 region is CASSPREFNYGYTF. The CDR3 region has the DNA TGTGCCAGCTCACCGAGGGAGTTTAACTATGGCTACACCTTC. The chain is built from TRBV18 and TRBJ1-2; D not certain. V was cut by 3 bases and J by 1 base, with 9 bases left in between. CDR1 and CDR2 (germline): KGHSH, LQKENI. This CDR3 region has 14 residues.

DNA of the CDR3: TGTGCCAGCAGCCCCCGACAGGTGAACACTGAAGCTTTCTTT. Encoded protein: CASSPRQVNTEAFF. V usage is TRBV27 and J usage is TRBJ1-1; TRBD1 might be the D (6 bases). This CDR3 has 14 residues. CDR1 is MNHEY and CDR2 is SMNVEV in the germline V gene (reference sequence). V was clipped by 6 bases and J by 0 bases, with 11 bases between them.

The chain recombines TRBV2 with TRBJ2-1; the match to TRBD1 covers 10 bases. The CDR3 loop spans 14 amino acids. The J segment lost 8 bases and the V segment lost 6 bases, leaving 7 bases of the junction unmatched. The germline V gene has CDR1 SNHLY and CDR2 FYNNEI. The CDR3 nucleotides read TGTGCCAGCAGAAAGGGACAGGGGTTCGATGAGCAGTTCTTC. This gives the protein CASRKGQGFDEQFF.

In its sample, this clone was seen a few times. The chain links TRBV1 to TRBJ2-1; the table's D gene call, TRBD2, was not cross checked with the DNA. TRBV1 is flagged as a pseudogene. CDR3 length equals 16 residues. CDR3 sequence (DNA): TGCACCAGCAGCCCACGACTAGCGGGGGGGCGCAATGAGCAGTTCTTC. It translates to CTSSPRLAGGRNEQFF.

This chain uses TRBV15 with TRBJ1-2; D may be TRBD1 (5 bases). Germline loops: CDR1 LNHNV, CDR2 YYDKDF (reference sequence). Between the trimmed V and J ends, which lost 0 bases and 4 bases, there was a span of 15 bases. CDR3 length: 16 residues. CDR3 DNA sequence: TGTGCCACCAGCAGAGATCCCTCCCCAGGGTTCTATGGCTACACCTTC. This sequence encodes CATSRDPSPGFYGYTF.

The chain couples TRBV10-3 to TRBJ2-7, with TRBD1 matching over 7 bases. J lost 2 bases, V lost 6 bases, and 13 bases had no gene match. The length of the CDR3 is 16 residues. Looked up from germline, CDR1 is ENHRY and CDR2 is SYGVKD. CDR3 in amino acids: CAISFSTTGTTYEQYF. The CDR3 DNA follows: TGTGCCATCAGCTTTTCCACGACAGGGACAACCTACGAGCAGTACTTC.

The rearrangement links TRBV5-1 to TRBJ1-1, with D uncertain. This CDR3 spans 16 amino acids. The V end was cut by 3 bases, the J end by 0 bases, with 15 bases between. Germline-derived CDR1 and CDR2 are SGHRS and YFSETQ. The CDR3, as DNA: TGCGCCAGCAGCTCCGACCCGGGTTCATTGAACACTGAAGCTTTCTTT. This encodes CASSSDPGSLNTEAFF. The entire variable domain, with the rest obtained from reference TRBV5-1 and TRBJ1-1, is as follows: KAGVTQTPRYLIKTRGQQVTLSCSPISGHRSVSWYQQTPGQGLQFLFEYFSETQRNKGNFPGRFSGRQFSNSRSEMNVSTLELGDSALYLCASSSDPGSLNTEAFFGQGTRLTVV.

The chain employs TRBV6-1 and TRBJ1-2; no clear D gene. The CDR3 totals 13 residues. Germline V gives CDR1 MNHNS, CDR2 SASEGT. The germline V and J ends were trimmed by 1 base and 7 bases, with 10 bases remaining between them. The CDR3 DNA reads TGTGCCAGCAGTGAAGTCCAGGTCTCTGGCTACACCTTC. This translates into CASSEVQVSGYTF.

This clone came up a few times. The genes are TRBV6-1 and TRBJ1-3, with D perhaps TRBD1 (5 bases). Trimming pared 2 bases from V and 4 bases from J, leaving 18 bases between. The germline V gene encodes CDR1 MNHNS and CDR2 SASEGT. The length of the CDR3 is 17 residues. CDR3 nucleotides: TGTGCCAGCAGTGAATCATCGGGCCAGGGTGGCGGAAACACCATATATTTT. Translation gives CASSESSGQGGGNTIYF.

The rearrangement links TRBV15 to TRBJ1-4, with 9 bases fitting TRBD1. The CDR3 totals 17 residues. Germline V CDR1 and CDR2: LNHNV, YYDKDF (reference sequence). V lost 1 base, J lost 0 bases, and 3 bases stayed unmatched. CDR3 loop: CATSRATGGATNEKLFF. CDR3 DNA: TGTGCCACCAGCAGAGCTACAGGGGGCGCAACTAATGAAAAACTGTTTTTT.